The 30 T cell receptor beta chains listed next were all sequenced from one sample in a study of Graves' ophthalmopathy and Graves' hyperthyroidism. Scientists amplified the TCR beta CDR3 regions from RNA transcripts. RT-PCR in the first round used HTBI primers; a second-round multiplex PCR followed. TCRdb re-called the multiplex PCR reads through MiXCR, storing one row per CDR3 protein. The sample shows approximately 700,000 distinct CDR3 sequences, roughly 41% of them seen only once. The sequenced material came from peripheral blood. Receptor source: an adult man with Graves' ophthalmopathy.

This rearrangement joins TRBV6-5 to TRBJ1-4, with a possible D match to TRBD1 (5 bases). This CDR3 contains 15 residues. Germline CDR1 and CDR2: MNHEY and SVGAGI. V lost 0 bases, J lost 8 bases, and 13 bases lay in between. The chain's CDR3 is CASSYSIGGGEKLFF. CDR3 DNA: TGTGCCAGCAGTTACTCGATTGGGGGAGGGGAAAAACTGTTTTTT.

The chain links TRBV4-3 to TRBJ1-4; maybe TRBD1 (5 bases). V shed 0 bases and J shed 6 bases, with 14 bases lying between them. Germline V lookup: CDR1 LGHNA, CDR2 YSLEER. The CDR3 has 16 amino acids. The CDR3 loop reads CASSQDRRGGDEKLFF. The DNA for the CDR3 is TGCGCCAGCAGCCAAGATCGTCGGGGGGGGGATGAAAAACTGTTTTTT.

At least ten counts were recorded for this clonotype. V is TRBV29-1 and J is TRBJ1-2; D may be TRBD1 (6 bases). The CDR3 runs 15 residues. The ends were cut back, 6 bases at V and 0 bases at J, with 17 bases in the middle. CDR1 and CDR2 (germline): SQVTM, ANQGSEA. The CDR3 DNA is TGCAGCGTAACCAACCCAGGACAGCCTAACTATGGCTACACCTTC. As protein: CSVTNPGQPNYGYTF.

This clonotype was observed many times. This chain uses TRBV12-3 or TRBV12-4 with TRBJ1-1; 8 bases are a match to TRBD1. V dropped 6 bases and J dropped 7; count of bases not matched to a gene: 4. The CDR3 totals 12 residues. The CDR3 loop reads CASRSDRVEAFF. In nucleotides, the CDR3 is TGTGCCAGCAGGTCGGACAGGGTTGAAGCTTTCTTT.

This CDR3 is CAITQGLSVNTEAFF. The CDR3 DNA is TGTGCCATCACCCAGGGACTGAGCGTGAACACTGAAGCTTTCTTT. The chain couples TRBV10-3 to TRBJ1-1, with D possibly being TRBD1 (5 bases). The CDR3 is 15 residues long. Trimming cost V 7 bases and J 0 bases, with 15 bases left between them. Germline CDR1 and CDR2: ENHRY and SYGVKD.

This clonotype has at least ten counts. The chain links TRBV5-1 to TRBJ1-1; D uncertain. V shed 5 bases and J shed 1 base, with 15 bases lying between them. The CDR3 is made up of 15 amino acids. Germline assignment: CDR1 SGHRS and CDR2 YFSETQ. The CDR3 sequence is CASRLHPAQNTEAFF. Here the CDR3 DNA reads TGCGCCAGCAGGCTCCATCCCGCACAGAACACTGAAGCTTTCTTT. Supplemented by reference TRBV5-1 and TRBJ1-1, the full variable domain reads KAGVTQTPRYLIKTRGQQVTLSCSPISGHRSVSWYQQTPGQGLQFLFEYFSETQRNKGNFPGRFSGRQFSNSRSEMNVSTLELGDSALYLCASRLHPAQNTEAFFGQGTRLTVV.

This clonotype was seen only a few times. This chain links TRBV7-9 with TRBJ2-2; perhaps D is TRBD1 or TRBD2 (5 bases each). The V end lost 5 bases, the J end lost 4 bases, and 26 bases lay between the germline ends. The CDR3 has 19 amino acids. CDR1 and CDR2 from the germline V gene are SEHNR and FQNEAQ (reference sequence). CDR3 in amino acids: CASSPLDLGVAFLTGELFF. CDR3 bases: TGTGCCAGCAGCCCCCTGGATTTGGGGGTTGCTTTCCTCACCGGGGAGCTGTTTTTT.

V usage is TRBV2 and J usage is TRBJ2-2; D may correspond to TRBD1 or TRBD2 (5 bases each). V dropped 6 bases and J dropped 6 bases, with 11 bases sitting between them. Germline-derived CDR1 and CDR2 are SNHLY and FYNNEI. The CDR3 is 13 amino acids. The CDR3 sequence: CASSGALAGELFF. CDR3 sequence (DNA): TGTGCCAGCAGCGGGGCGCTGGCCGGGGAGCTGTTTTTT.

This clonotype appeared once. A much larger clone lies a single base off, so this may be a read error. The chain is built from TRBV5-1 and TRBJ2-7; D remains ambiguous. Germline V gene data show CDR1 as SGHRS and CDR2 as YFSETQ. The CDR3 is 15 residues long. Trimming pared 7 bases from V and 1 base from J, leaving 18 bases between. CDR3 coding DNA: TGCGCCAGCGGCGTGACCTTCCTTTCATCCTACGAGCAGTACTTC. The encoded protein is CASGVTFLSSYEQYF. The whole variable domain, remainder taken from reference TRBV5-1 and TRBJ2-7, is KAGVTQTPRYLIKTRGQQVTLSCSPISGHRSVSWYQQTPGQGLQFLFEYFSETQRNKGNFPGRFSGRQFSNSRSEMNVSTLELGDSALYLCASGVTFLSSYEQYFGPGTRLTVT.

Concerning this clonotype itself: A read error is possible here, since a much larger clone lies one base away. The chain carries TRBV19 and TRBJ2-2; D gene unclear. CDR1 and CDR2 from the germline V gene are LNHDA and SQIVND (reference sequence). This CDR3 is built from 17 residues. The CDR3 coding sequence is TGTGCCGGTAGTATTTGGGCCGTTGGACGAGACACCGGGGAGCTGTTTTTT. Protein sequence: CAGSIWAVGRDTGELFF.

The chain couples TRBV18 to TRBJ2-7; the D call may be TRBD1 or TRBD2 (5 bases each). CDR3 length equals 14 residues. CDR1 is KGHSH, CDR2 LQKENI, per germline. Trimming pared 3 bases from V and 4 bases from J, leaving 13 bases between. The CDR3 DNA is TGTGCCAGCTCACCTCGGGACCTGATATACGAGCAGTACTTC. Translation gives CASSPRDLIYEQYF. The full variable domain, completed using reference TRBV18 and TRBJ2-7, is NAGVMQNPRHLVRRRGQEARLRCSPMKGHSHVYWYRQLPEEGLKFMVYLQKENIIDESGMPKERFSAEFPKEGPSILRIQQVVRGDSAAYFCASSPRDLIYEQYFGPGTRLTVT.

The chain carries TRBV24-1 and TRBJ1-1, with TRBD1 identical over 8 bases. This CDR3 contains 14 residues. V lost 3 bases to trimming and J lost 5 bases; unmatched junction nucleotides: 4. CDR1 is KGHDR, CDR2 SFDVKD, per germline. The CDR3 is CATSDGQGRTEAFF. DNA of the CDR3: TGTGCCACCAGTGATGGACAGGGTCGGACTGAAGCTTTCTTT.

This clonotype occurred once. This chain links TRBV7-8 with TRBJ1-3; perhaps TRBD1 as D (6 bases). The CDR3 consists of 15 residues. Trimming cost V 5 bases and J 8 bases, with 19 bases left between them. The V gene's germline CDR1 is SGHVS and CDR2 FQNEAQ. CDR3 sequence reads: CASSQQGVYGYTIYF. The DNA for the CDR3 is TGTGCCAGCAGCCAACAGGGCGTCTATGGCTACACCATATATTTT.

To note about this clonotype: A much larger clone lies one base from this, so it may be a read error. This chain uses TRBV19 with TRBJ2-7; a weak D match, TRBD1 (6 bases). Germline CDR1 and CDR2: LNHDA and SQIVND (reference sequence). This CDR3 is 13 amino acids long. The CDR3 protein is CASSIQGKHERYF. The CDR3 DNA reads TGTGCCAGTAGTATTCAGGGGAAACACGAGCGGTACTTC. Supplemented by reference TRBV19 and TRBJ2-7, the full variable domain reads DGGITQSPKYLFRKEGQNVTLSCEQNLNHDAMYWYRQDPGQGLRLIYYSQIVNDFQKGDIAEGYSVSREKKESFPLTVTSAQKNPTAFYLCASSIQGKHERYFGPGTRLTVT.

The chain carries TRBV29-1 and TRBJ2-5, with a possible D match to TRBD2 (7 bases). Deletions cut 4 bases from V and 7 bases from J, with 13 bases between. Germline CDR1 is SQVTM and CDR2 is ANQGSEA. The CDR3 is 12 amino acids. CDR3 protein: CSVGGGSATQYF. DNA for the CDR3: TGCAGCGTTGGGGGGGGCTCGGCGACCCAGTACTTC.

The table lists this clonotype with a few counts. The chain recombines TRBV27 with TRBJ1-4; D gene ambiguous. Between the trimmed V and J ends, which lost 8 bases and 8 bases, there was a span of 15 bases. Germline CDR1 is MNHEY and CDR2 is SMNVEV (reference sequence). This CDR3 spans 13 amino acids. The CDR3 DNA reads as TGTGCCAGCGGGAAAGTATCGGGAGAAAAACTGTTTTTT. Its translation is CASGKVSGEKLFF.

This clonotype was seen at least ten times. The chain recombines TRBV25-1 with TRBJ1-5; D possibly corresponds to TRBD1 (5 bases). The CDR3 loop spans 14 amino acids. CDR1 is MGHDK and CDR2 is SYGVNS in the germline V gene. V was shortened by 3 bases and J by 5 bases, with 11 bases between the two germline ends. The CDR3 loop reads CASSEGRGYQPQHF. CDR3 coding DNA: TGTGCCAGCAGTGAGGGGCGAGGATATCAGCCCCAGCATTTT.

The chain is built from TRBV19 and TRBJ1-6, with TRBD1 as a possible D gene (6 bases). The CDR3 length is 15 residues. CDR1 and CDR2 (germline): LNHDA, SQIVND (reference sequence). The V end lost 9 bases, the J end lost 10 bases, and 22 bases lay between the germline ends. The CDR3 DNA reads as TGTGCCAGCACCACGGGGGGCCGAACGAAGTCACCCCTCCACTTT. Its translation is CASTTGGRTKSPLHF.

This clonotype was seen many times. The rearrangement uses TRBV5-8 and TRBJ2-5, with D uncertain. The CDR3 is 14 amino acids. Germline CDR1 and CDR2: SGHTS and YDEGEE. Trimming removed 0 bases from V and 5 bases from J, with 11 bases in between. CDR3 region: CASSLGGMPETQYF. The CDR3 nucleotides are TGTGCCAGCAGCTTGGGAGGCATGCCGGAGACCCAGTACTTC.

Points on this clonotype: Just one base apart from a much larger clone, this may be a read error. CDR3 protein: CAISFTQRQGALGDGYTF. The CDR3 coding sequence is TGTGCCATCAGTTTCACCCAGAGACAGGGGGCGCTGGGGGATGGCTACACCTTC. The V and J genes are TRBV10-3 and TRBJ1-2, with TRBD1 matching 10 bases. The junction had 18 bases not matched to a gene; V was cut back by 5 bases and J by 6 bases. The CDR3 runs 18 residues. In germline, CDR1 is ENHRY, CDR2 SYGVKD.

CDR3 protein: CASRPSSSGNTIYF. The CDR3 DNA sequence: TGTGCCAGCAGGCCCTCTAGCTCTGGAAACACCATATATTTT. The genes are TRBV6-6 and TRBJ1-3; unclear D gene. The V and J ends lost 6 bases and 0 bases respectively, with 9 bases between them. The CDR3 runs to 14 residues. Germline V lookup: CDR1 MNHNY, CDR2 SVGAGI (reference sequence).

The sample holds a few counts of this clonotype. The rearrangement joins TRBV6-5 to TRBJ1-2; TRBD1 might be the D (6 bases). The V end lost 3 bases, the J end lost 5 bases, and 13 bases lay between the germline ends. The CDR3 spans 14 residues. Germline loops: CDR1 MNHEY, CDR2 SVGAGI. The CDR3: CASSYNRDGYGYTF. As DNA, the CDR3 is TGTGCCAGCAGTTATAACAGGGATGGATATGGCTACACCTTC.

This clonotype was detected only a few times. This chain connects TRBV4-2 to TRBJ2-7; 8 nucleotides align to TRBD2. This CDR3 spans 16 amino acids. Germline CDR1 and CDR2: LGHNA and YNFKEQ. J was trimmed by 0 bases and V by 0 bases; bases with no gene match: 4. Here the CDR3 DNA reads TGTGCCAGCAGCCAAGATATAGCGGGAAACTCCTACGAGCAGTACTTC. This translates into CASSQDIAGNSYEQYF.

This chain connects TRBV20-1 to TRBJ2-5, with 8 bases lining up with TRBD2. Germline CDR1 is DFQATT and CDR2 is SNEGSKA (reference sequence). After removal of 6 bases from V and 2 bases from J, the junction contained 11 bases not matched to a gene. This CDR3 comprises 15 residues. Here the CDR3 reads CSAQIVGGGQETQYF. In DNA form, the CDR3 reads TGCAGTGCGCAGATAGTTGGCGGGGGGCAAGAGACCCAGTACTTC.

The V and J genes are TRBV25-1 and TRBJ1-1; 7 nucleotides agree with TRBD1. The V gene end was trimmed by 7 bases and the J gene end by 2 bases; junction bases not matched to a gene: 4. The germline V gene has CDR1 MGHDK and CDR2 SYGVNS. CDR3 size: 13 residues. The CDR3 here is CASIRQGNTEAFF. CDR3 nucleotide sequence: TGTGCCAGCATCAGACAGGGTAACACTGAAGCTTTCTTT.

For this clonotype: Compared with germline, one end of the junction differs, possibly owing to a read error. V gene TRBV6-5 combines with J gene TRBJ1-5; 8 bases are a match to TRBD1. Germline V CDR1 and CDR2: MNHEY, SVGAGI. The CDR3 contains 19 residues. This chain's CDR3 is CASSSGPGQVEGVNQSQHF. The CDR3 nucleotides are TGTGCCAGCAGTAGCGGACCGGGACAGGTGGAGGGGGTCAATCAGTCCCAGCATTTT.

Of note for this clonotype: It is likely a read error, because the conserved phenylalanine at the end of the CDR3 is missing. It is unclear where the CDR3 begins or ends on the DNA, so no DNA is shown, and the CDR3 is as TCRdb lists it. The rearrangement uses TRBV2 and TRBJ1-4; the table's TRBD1 call for D was not verified on the DNA. With termini counted, the CDR3 has 10 amino acids. Per the germline V gene, CDR1 is SNHLY and CDR2 is FYNNEI. CDR3 loop: CASSDLGLAY.

A note on this clonotype: A much larger clone lies one base from this, so it may be a read error. The J gene is TRBJ1-1, the V gene TRBV7-3; D remains unclear. With 4 bases removed from V and 1 base from J, the gap between germline ends came to 10 bases. Germline CDR1 is SGHTA and CDR2 is FQGTGA. This CDR3 comprises 14 residues. This chain's CDR3 is CASSSKTPNTEAFF. The DNA for the CDR3 is TGTGCCAGCAGCTCCAAGACCCCGAACACTGAAGCTTTCTTT.

This clonotype was recorded many times. The rearrangement joins TRBV2 to TRBJ1-1; D perhaps matches TRBD1 (6 bases). From germline, CDR1 is SNHLY and CDR2 FYNNEI. This CDR3 has 14 residues. Trimming cost V 6 bases and J 3 bases, with 14 bases left between them. As DNA, the CDR3 is TGTGCCAGCAGGGCCAGGGGATTTGACACTGAAGCTTTCTTT. Amino acid sequence: CASRARGFDTEAFF.

With regard to this clonotype: A much more abundant neighbour one base away suggests this may be a read error. The chain carries TRBV7-8 and TRBJ2-7, with 7 bases that match TRBD2. From germline, CDR1 is SGHVS and CDR2 FQNEAQ. The CDR3 loop spans 12 amino acids. CDR3 region: CAVMAGDYGQYF. The CDR3 DNA reads as TGTGCAGTTATGGCGGGGGACTACGGGCAGTACTTC.